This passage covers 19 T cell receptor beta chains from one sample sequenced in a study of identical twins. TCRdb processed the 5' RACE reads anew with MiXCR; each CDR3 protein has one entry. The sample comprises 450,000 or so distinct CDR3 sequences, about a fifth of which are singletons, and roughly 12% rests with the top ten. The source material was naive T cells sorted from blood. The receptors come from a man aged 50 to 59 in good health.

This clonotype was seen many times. CDR3 nucleotides: TGCGCCAGCAGCCTGACAGGGGACTATGGCTACACCTTC. Amino acids: CASSLTGDYGYTF. The V and J genes are TRBV5-1 and TRBJ1-2; 8 positions match TRBD1. Looked up from germline, CDR1 is SGHRS and CDR2 is YFSETQ. The CDR3 has 13 amino acids. The trim removed 4 bases at V and 3 bases at J, leaving 2 bases unmatched.

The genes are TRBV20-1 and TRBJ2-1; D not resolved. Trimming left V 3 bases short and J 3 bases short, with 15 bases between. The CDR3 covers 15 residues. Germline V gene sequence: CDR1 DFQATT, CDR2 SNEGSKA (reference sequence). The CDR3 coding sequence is TGCAGTGCTAGCTTACCGTGGGCCTTCTACAATGAGCAGTTCTTC. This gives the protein CSASLPWAFYNEQFF.

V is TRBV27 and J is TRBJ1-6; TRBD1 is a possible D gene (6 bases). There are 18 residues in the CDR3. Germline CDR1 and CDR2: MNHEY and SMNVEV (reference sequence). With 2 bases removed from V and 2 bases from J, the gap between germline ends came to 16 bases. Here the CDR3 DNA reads TGTGCCAGCAGTTTAGAGGGGGGGTTCGGCGCCTATAATTCACCCCTCCACTTT. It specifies CASSLEGGFGAYNSPLHF.

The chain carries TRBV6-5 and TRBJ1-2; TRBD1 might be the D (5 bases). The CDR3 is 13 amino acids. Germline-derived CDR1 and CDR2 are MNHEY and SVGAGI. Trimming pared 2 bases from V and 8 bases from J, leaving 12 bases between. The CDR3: CASSYTFGGGYTF. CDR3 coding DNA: TGTGCCAGCAGTTACACGTTTGGGGGGGGCTACACCTTC.

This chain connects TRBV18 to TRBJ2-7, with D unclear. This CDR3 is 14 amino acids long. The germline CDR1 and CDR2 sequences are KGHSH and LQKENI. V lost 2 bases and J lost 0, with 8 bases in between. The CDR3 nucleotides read TGTGCCAGCTCACCAAAGGGAAACTCCTACGAGCAGTACTTC. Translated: CASSPKGNSYEQYF.

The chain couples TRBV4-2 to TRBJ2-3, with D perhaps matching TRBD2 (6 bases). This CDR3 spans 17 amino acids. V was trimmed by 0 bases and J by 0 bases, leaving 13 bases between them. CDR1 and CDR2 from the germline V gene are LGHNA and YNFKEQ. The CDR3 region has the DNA TGTGCCAGCAGCCAAGACCCGGCTAGCGCTAGCACAGATACGCAGTATTTT. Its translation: CASSQDPASASTDTQYF.

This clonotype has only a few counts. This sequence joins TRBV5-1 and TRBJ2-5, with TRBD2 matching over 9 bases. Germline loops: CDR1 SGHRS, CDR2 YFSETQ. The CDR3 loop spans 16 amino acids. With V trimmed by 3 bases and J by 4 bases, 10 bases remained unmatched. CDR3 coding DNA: TGCGCCAGCAGCTACGGCTTAGCGGGAGCCGGAGAGACCCAGTACTTC. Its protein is CASSYGLAGAGETQYF.

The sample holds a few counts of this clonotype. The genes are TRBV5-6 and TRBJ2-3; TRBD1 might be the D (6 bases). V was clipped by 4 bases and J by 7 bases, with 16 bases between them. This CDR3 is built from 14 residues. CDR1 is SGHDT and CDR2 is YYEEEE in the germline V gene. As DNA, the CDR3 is TGTGCCAGCAGCCACGGACAGAACGCCTATACGCAGTATTTT. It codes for CASSHGQNAYTQYF.

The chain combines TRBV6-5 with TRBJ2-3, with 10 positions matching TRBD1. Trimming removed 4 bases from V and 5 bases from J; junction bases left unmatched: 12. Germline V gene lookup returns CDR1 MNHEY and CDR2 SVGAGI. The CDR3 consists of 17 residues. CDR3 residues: CASSSRDRGPRLDTQYF. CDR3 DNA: TGTGCCAGCAGTTCGCGGGACAGGGGTCCCAGACTAGATACGCAGTATTTT.

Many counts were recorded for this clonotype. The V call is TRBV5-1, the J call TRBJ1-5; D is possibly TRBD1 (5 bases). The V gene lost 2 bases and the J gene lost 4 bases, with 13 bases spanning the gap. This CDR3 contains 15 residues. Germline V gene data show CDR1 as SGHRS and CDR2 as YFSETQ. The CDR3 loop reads CASSFGGDLNQPQHF. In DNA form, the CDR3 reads TGCGCCAGCAGCTTTGGAGGGGACCTAAATCAGCCCCAGCATTTT.

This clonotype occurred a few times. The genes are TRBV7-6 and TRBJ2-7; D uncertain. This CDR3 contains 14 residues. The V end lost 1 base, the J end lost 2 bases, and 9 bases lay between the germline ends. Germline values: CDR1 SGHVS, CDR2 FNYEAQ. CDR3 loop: CASSLEGRTYEQYF. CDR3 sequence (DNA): TGTGCCAGCAGCTTAGAGGGTCGGACCTACGAGCAGTACTTC.

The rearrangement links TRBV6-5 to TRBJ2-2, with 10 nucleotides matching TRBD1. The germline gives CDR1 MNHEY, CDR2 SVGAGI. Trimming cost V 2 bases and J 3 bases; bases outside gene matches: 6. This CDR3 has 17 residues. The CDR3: CASSYGTGVGYTGELFF. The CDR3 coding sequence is TGTGCCAGCAGTTACGGGACAGGGGTAGGGTACACCGGGGAGCTGTTTTTT.

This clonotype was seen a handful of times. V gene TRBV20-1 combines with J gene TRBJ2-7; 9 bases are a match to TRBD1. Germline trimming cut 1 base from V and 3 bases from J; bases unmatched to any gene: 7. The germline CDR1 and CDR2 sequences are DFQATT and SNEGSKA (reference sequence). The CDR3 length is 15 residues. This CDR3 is CSARVPGQGHYEQYF. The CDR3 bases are TGCAGTGCTAGAGTTCCGGGACAGGGTCACTACGAGCAGTACTTC.

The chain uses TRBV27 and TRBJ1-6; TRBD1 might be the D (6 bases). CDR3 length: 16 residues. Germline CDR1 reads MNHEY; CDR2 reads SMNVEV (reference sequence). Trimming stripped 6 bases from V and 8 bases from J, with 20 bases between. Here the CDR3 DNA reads TGTGCCAGCAGCCACATACAGGGTGATGGGTATTCACCCCTCCACTTT. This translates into CASSHIQGDGYSPLHF.

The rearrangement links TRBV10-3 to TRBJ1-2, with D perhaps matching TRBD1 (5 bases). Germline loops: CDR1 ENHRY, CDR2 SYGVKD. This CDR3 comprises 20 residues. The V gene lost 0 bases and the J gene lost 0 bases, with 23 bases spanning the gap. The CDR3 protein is CAISESIRPGRYSANYGYTF. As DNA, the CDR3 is TGTGCCATCAGTGAGTCGATCAGACCGGGACGATATTCTGCTAACTATGGCTACACCTTC.

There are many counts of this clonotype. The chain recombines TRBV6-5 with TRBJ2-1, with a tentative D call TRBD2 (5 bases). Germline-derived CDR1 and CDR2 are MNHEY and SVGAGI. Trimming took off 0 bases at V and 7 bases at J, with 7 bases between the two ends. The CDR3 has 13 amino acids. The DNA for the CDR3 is TGTGCCAGCAGTTACTCATTAGCGAATGAGCAGTTCTTC. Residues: CASSYSLANEQFF.

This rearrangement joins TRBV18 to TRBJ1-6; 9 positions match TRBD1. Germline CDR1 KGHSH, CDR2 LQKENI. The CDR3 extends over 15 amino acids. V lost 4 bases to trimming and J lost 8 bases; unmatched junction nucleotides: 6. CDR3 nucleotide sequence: TGTGCCAGCTCACTATCGGGACAGGGTTATTCACCCCTCCACTTT. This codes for CASSLSGQGYSPLHF.

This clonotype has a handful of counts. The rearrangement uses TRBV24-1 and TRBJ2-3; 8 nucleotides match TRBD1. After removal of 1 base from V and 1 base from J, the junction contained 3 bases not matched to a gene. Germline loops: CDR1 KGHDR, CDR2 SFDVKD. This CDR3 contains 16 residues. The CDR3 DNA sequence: TGTGCCACCAGTGATTTACCGGGACAGGGCACAGATACGCAGTATTTT. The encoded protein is CATSDLPGQGTDTQYF.

The CDR3 sequence: CASSLVLGTSGNTGELFF. The CDR3 region has the DNA TGTGCCAGCAGTTTAGTTCTTGGGACTAGCGGTAACACCGGGGAGCTGTTTTTT. The chain is built from TRBV12-3 or TRBV12-4 and TRBJ2-2; 11 nucleotides align to TRBD2. The CDR3 covers 18 residues. The junction had 6 bases not matched to a gene; V was cut back by 1 base and J by 2 bases.